This TCR beta chain is from a study of T cells after yellow fever vaccination (dated by TCRdb to about 2019). Looking at the study overall: Libraries from fractions with low cell numbers were prepared with the SMART-Seq v4 Ultra Low Input RNA kit. The cohort comprised two healthy male donors, one aged 18 to 29 and one aged 30 to 40 years. Blood was collected at multiple timepoints before and after primary and secondary immunization, and bulk PBMC replicates and cell subsets were isolated. To track T-cell clones before and after primary and booster YFV17D yellow fever vaccination, bulk TCR alpha and beta repertoires were sequenced longitudinally. General study outcomes and caveats: Compared with the primary T-cell response, the secondary T-cell response was weaker but faster, peaking on day 5 rather than day 15. A small share of clonotypes occurred in both CD4 and CD8 compartments, likely arising from convergent recombination. Because only two donors were included in the study, the extent to which the findings can be generalized is limited. Computational filtering was needed because FACS-sorted repertoires could contain abundant contaminating clonotypes from the bulk population. After the booster, most clones that had expanded after primary vaccination were detected again (approximately 97% of CD4 and around 88% of CD8), suggesting broad maintenance of memory.

What the treatment or condition label conveys for this sample: live attenuated yellow fever vaccine strain. A standard Ficoll-Paque protocol was used to isolate PBMCs from peripheral blood. Dynabeads CD4 and CD8 positive selection kits were used to isolate CD4 and CD8 T-cell fractions. TriZol was used to extract RNA from bulk PBMCs, CD4 and CD8 fractions, and dextramer-positive and dextramer-negative fractions. TCRdb shows the sequencer as Illumina NovaSeq 6000. TCR cDNA was made using 5'RACE template switching, a step that added a universal primer site and unique molecular identifiers. cDNA synthesis was primed from both the TCR alpha and TCR beta constant segments. Library amplification used two PCR steps, and the second PCR step added sample barcodes and sequencing adapters. Sequencing of the libraries was done on either Illumina HiSeq 2500 (2x100 bp) or NovaSeq (2x150 bp). The source study handled its data this way. Reads were demultiplexed and collapsed into UMI consensus sequences with MIGEC, and V(D)J alignment was performed with MiXCR. Using edgeR on replicate PBMC samples, clonotypes were called vaccine-responding if FDR was below 0.01 and the log2 fold change was above 5 up to day 15. Each bulk clonotype was labeled CD4 or CD8 based on which sequenced repertoire, CD4 or CD8, contained the clonotype at higher abundance. TCRdb redid the processing of the public reads, applying fastp at Q25 and MiXCR, and retained in-frame beta chains. One record per CDR3 amino acid sequence lists the most common genes and DNA. Clone size and V and J calls follow TCRdb, not the original study. The sample has about 300,000 distinct CDR3 sequences on record, around 10% of them singletons. Together, the top ten hold about 3.7% of the sample.

This clonotype was observed many times. Its antigen has not been determined. No base-level quality is on record; no much larger clone is a single base apart. The CDR3 numbers 18 residues from cysteine through phenylalanine. CDR3 DNA is the only sequence kept; it has 54 bases, read in frame from the first base. V is reduced by 1 base and J by 0 bases, leaving a spacing of 13 bases between them. CDR1 and CDR2, per the germline V gene, are SGHTA and FQGNSA. The receptor's source is a young man who received the YFV17D yellow fever vaccine. The chain is encoded by TRBV7-2 joined to TRBJ1-6, with no confidently assigned D gene. This specimen consisted of CD4+ T cells sorted from PBMCs, obtained 5 days after the yellow fever booster vaccination. The DNA is as follows: TGTGCCAGCAGCTTAGGGCAGACCCGAGGCTCCTATAATTCACCCCTCCACTTT. Translation gives CASSLGQTRGSYNSPLHF.